The following is a TCR beta chain sequence with its context. What it recognizes is unknown. The data were obtained in a study of shared clonotypes between healthy human individuals. Study findings and constraints: Across a handful of donors, naive CD4 shared 5% to 5.5%, naive CD8 under 4%, memory CD4 2.3%, memory CD8 more than 0.35%. Clonotypes shared by all four sorted-subset donors had higher generation probabilities than non-shared clonotypes.

TCRdb keeps only in-frame clones here, not all; method: immunoSEQ multiplex PCR. Among approximately 2,000,000 clones listed, just under 95% were seen once. This CDR3 is built from 13 residues. Germline lookup yields CDR1 SGHRS and CDR2 YFSETQ. The V gene lost 4 bases and the J gene lost 9 bases, with 14 bases spanning the gap. The chain uses TRBV5-1 and TRBJ2-1, with unresolved D. The sequenced sample was naive CD4+ T cells from PBMCs. Subset of the sample: CD45RA+ positively selected. This clonotype originated in a man between 18 and 35 years old in good health. Some clones in this sample may be carry-over from other donors' samples. CDR3 amino acids: CASSLDFSGEQFF. The CDR3 region has the DNA TGCGCCAGCAGCCTCGACTTTTCCGGTGAGCAGTTCTTC.